This is a list of T cell receptor beta chains from one sample in a study of T cell responses to AZD1222 COVID-19 vaccine. Generated by immunoSEQ multiplex PCR, the TCRdb table keeps only in-frame clones and is missing some. The sample has fewer than 150,000 clones, 80% to 95% seen once. Sample: peripheral blood, taken on day 0 of AZD1222 vaccination. These receptors were collected from an adult in good health. Both conserved end residues are part of each CDR3. The order of the fields is J gene, D gene, V gene, clone size, CDR3 protein, CDR3 DNA. The D gene is left open where the match is weak. Only part of the rows carry a size: once, few, many, or a class if the clone is expanded.

j_call: TRBJ1-1; d_call: NA; v_call: TRBV6-6; clone_size: once; cdr3_aa: CASSSKRDTEAFF; cdr3_nt: TGTGCCAGCAGTTCAAAACGGGACACTGAAGCTTTCTTT
j_call: TRBJ1-4; d_call: NA; v_call: TRBV15; clone_size: NA; cdr3_aa: CATSRRDTTGGKLFF; cdr3_nt: TGTGCCACCAGCAGAAGGGACACAACAGGCGGAAAACTGTTTTTT
j_call: TRBJ1-5; d_call: NA; v_call: TRBV4-3; clone_size: few; cdr3_aa: CASSQDLNQPQHF; cdr3_nt: TGCGCCAGCAGCCAAGACCTGAATCAGCCCCAGCATTTT
j_call: TRBJ1-4; d_call: NA; v_call: TRBV28; clone_size: NA; cdr3_aa: CASSPQMGGLREKLFF; cdr3_nt: TGTGCCAGCAGTCCACAGATGGGCGGGTTACGTGAAAAACTGTTTTTT
j_call: TRBJ1-6; d_call: NA; v_call: TRBV30; clone_size: once; cdr3_aa: CGPRRRERNSPLHF; cdr3_nt: TGTGGGCCTCGCCGCCGAGAGAGGAATTCACCCCTCCACTTT
j_call: TRBJ2-1; d_call: TRBD1; v_call: TRBV7-7; clone_size: NA; cdr3_aa: CASSLGTGALNEQFF; cdr3_nt: TGTGCCAGCAGCTTAGGGACAGGGGCCCTCAATGAGCAGTTCTTC
j_call: TRBJ2-5; d_call: NA; v_call: TRBV29-1; clone_size: NA; cdr3_aa: CSVRDQETQYF; cdr3_nt: TGCAGCGTTAGAGACCAAGAGACCCAGTACTTC
j_call: TRBJ1-2; d_call: NA; v_call: TRBV28; clone_size: once; cdr3_aa: CASSQGPNYGYTF; cdr3_nt: TGTGCCAGCTCACAGGGCCCTAACTATGGCTACACCTTC
j_call: TRBJ1-1; d_call: NA; v_call: TRBV7-2; clone_size: NA; cdr3_aa: CASSLSTAMNTEAFF; cdr3_nt: TGTGCCAGCAGCTTATCCACGGCCATGAACACTGAAGCTTTCTTT
j_call: TRBJ1-3; d_call: NA; v_call: TRBV28; clone_size: NA; cdr3_aa: CASRISGNTIYF; cdr3_nt: TGTGCCAGCAGAATCTCTGGAAACACCATATATTTT
j_call: TRBJ2-7; d_call: NA; v_call: TRBV28; clone_size: NA; cdr3_aa: CASGLTGIAYEQYF; cdr3_nt: TGTGCCAGCGGGCTAACGGGGATTGCCTACGAGCAGTACTTC
j_call: TRBJ2-7; d_call: NA; v_call: TRBV11-2; clone_size: NA; cdr3_aa: CASSKPGVRSYEQYF; cdr3_nt: TGTGCCAGCAGCAAGCCCGGGGTTAGGAGCTACGAGCAGTACTTC
j_call: TRBJ1-2; d_call: TRBD1; v_call: TRBV7-9; clone_size: NA; cdr3_aa: CASSLEGGQGYYGYTF; cdr3_nt: TGTGCCAGCAGCTTAGAAGGAGGACAGGGATACTATGGCTACACCTTC
j_call: TRBJ2-2; d_call: NA; v_call: TRBV28; clone_size: NA; cdr3_aa: CASSVTRANTGELFF; cdr3_nt: TGTGCCAGCAGTGTAACCAGGGCGAACACCGGGGAGCTGTTTTTT
j_call: TRBJ2-5; d_call: TRBD1; v_call: TRBV27; clone_size: NA; cdr3_aa: CASGISRGQETQYF; cdr3_nt: TGTGCCAGCGGGATCAGCAGGGGGCAGGAGACCCAGTACTTC
j_call: TRBJ2-5; d_call: TRBD2; v_call: TRBV9; clone_size: NA; cdr3_aa: CASSVSLAGKYQETQYF; cdr3_nt: TGTGCCAGCAGCGTTAGCCTAGCGGGGAAGTACCAAGAGACCCAGTACTTC
j_call: TRBJ1-6; d_call: NA; v_call: TRBV9; clone_size: NA; cdr3_aa: CASRGSEKGPLHF; cdr3_nt: TGTGCCAGCAGAGGCTCAGAGAAGGGGCCCCTCCACTTT
j_call: TRBJ1-5; d_call: TRBD1; v_call: TRBV19; clone_size: NA; cdr3_aa: CASSVLPGTADQPQHF; cdr3_nt: TGTGCCAGTAGTGTTTTACCCGGGACAGCTGATCAGCCCCAGCATTTT
j_call: TRBJ1-1; d_call: TRBD1; v_call: TRBV28; clone_size: NA; cdr3_aa: CATTEAQGVLTEAFF; cdr3_nt: TGTGCCACCACTGAAGCACAGGGGGTTCTTACTGAAGCTTTCTTT
j_call: TRBJ2-1; d_call: TRBD2; v_call: TRBV6-5; clone_size: NA; cdr3_aa: CASSYAAGGGYNEQFF; cdr3_nt: TGTGCCAGCAGTTACGCTGCGGGAGGGGGCTACAATGAGCAGTTCTTC
j_call: TRBJ1-1; d_call: NA; v_call: TRBV2; clone_size: NA; cdr3_aa: CASSSRGSGTEAFF; cdr3_nt: TGTGCCAGCAGCTCCCGCGGGTCTGGAACTGAAGCTTTCTTT
j_call: TRBJ2-4; d_call: NA; v_call: TRBV11-2; clone_size: NA; cdr3_aa: CASSLKHRVEAKNIQYF; cdr3_nt: TGTGCCAGCAGCTTAAAACACAGGGTGGAAGCCAAAAACATTCAGTACTTC
j_call: TRBJ1-2; d_call: NA; v_call: TRBV5-6; clone_size: NA; cdr3_aa: CASSLDVGYTF; cdr3_nt: TGTGCCAGCAGCTTGGATGTTGGTTACACCTTC
j_call: TRBJ2-7; d_call: NA; v_call: TRBV9; clone_size: once; cdr3_aa: CASSSGGTYEQYF; cdr3_nt: TGTGCCAGCAGCTCAGGTGGTACCTACGAGCAGTACTTC
j_call: TRBJ1-4; d_call: TRBD1; v_call: TRBV28; clone_size: NA; cdr3_aa: CASSGSRDRGDEKLFF; cdr3_nt: TGTGCCAGCAGTGGCTCCCGGGACAGGGGGGACGAAAAACTGTTTTTT
j_call: TRBJ1-1; d_call: TRBD1; v_call: TRBV20-1; clone_size: NA; cdr3_aa: CSASLGQGMTEAFF; cdr3_nt: TGCAGTGCTAGTTTAGGACAGGGGATGACTGAAGCTTTCTTT
j_call: TRBJ2-7; d_call: TRBD1; v_call: TRBV9; clone_size: NA; cdr3_aa: CASSEGAGAQEQYF; cdr3_nt: TGTGCCAGCAGCGAGGGGGCAGGGGCTCAGGAGCAGTACTTC
j_call: TRBJ2-1; d_call: TRBD2; v_call: TRBV2; clone_size: NA; cdr3_aa: CASSEERGSYNEQFF; cdr3_nt: TGTGCCAGCAGTGAGGAGCGGGGGAGCTACAATGAGCAGTTCTTC
j_call: TRBJ1-2; d_call: TRBD1; v_call: TRBV6-4; clone_size: NA; cdr3_aa: CASSGAPGQGVGYTF; cdr3_nt: TGTGCCAGCAGTGGCGCGCCGGGACAGGGGGTTGGCTACACCTTC
j_call: TRBJ1-6; d_call: NA; v_call: TRBV28; clone_size: NA; cdr3_aa: CASSGRTPTSSYNSPLHF; cdr3_nt: TGTGCCAGCAGTGGGAGGACACCAACTAGCTCCTATAATTCACCCCTCCACTTT
j_call: TRBJ2-7; d_call: TRBD2; v_call: TRBV19; clone_size: once; cdr3_aa: CASSVEGLAVYEQYF; cdr3_nt: TGTGCCAGTAGTGTGGAGGGACTAGCTGTCTACGAGCAGTACTTC
j_call: TRBJ1-1; d_call: NA; v_call: TRBV5-4; clone_size: NA; cdr3_aa: CASSLGGSTLGTEAFF; cdr3_nt: TGTGCCAGCAGCCTGGGGGGGTCAACCTTGGGCACTGAAGCTTTCTTT
j_call: TRBJ1-5; d_call: NA; v_call: TRBV28; clone_size: NA; cdr3_aa: CASTLPGGPQHF; cdr3_nt: TGTGCCAGCACACTCCCGGGGGGGCCCCAGCATTTT
j_call: TRBJ1-6; d_call: TRBD1; v_call: TRBV19; clone_size: NA; cdr3_aa: CASTSTGDNSPLHF; cdr3_nt: TGTGCCAGTACCTCGACAGGGGACAATTCACCCCTCCACTTT
j_call: TRBJ2-1; d_call: TRBD2; v_call: TRBV5-1; clone_size: NA; cdr3_aa: CASRAGFDEQFF; cdr3_nt: TGCGCCAGCAGAGCGGGATTTGATGAGCAGTTCTTC
j_call: TRBJ1-2; d_call: NA; v_call: TRBV29-1; clone_size: NA; cdr3_aa: CSAEEHHGYTF; cdr3_nt: TGCAGCGCGGAAGAGCATCATGGCTACACCTTC
j_call: TRBJ1-2; d_call: TRBD1; v_call: TRBV9; clone_size: NA; cdr3_aa: CASSVGQGLDGYTF; cdr3_nt: TGTGCCAGCAGCGTAGGACAGGGCCTAGATGGCTACACCTTC
j_call: TRBJ1-2; d_call: NA; v_call: TRBV6-5; clone_size: NA; cdr3_aa: CASSYSSRGAYGYTF; cdr3_nt: TGTGCCAGCAGTTACTCGTCTCGGGGTGCCTATGGCTACACCTTC
j_call: TRBJ2-3; d_call: NA; v_call: TRBV19; clone_size: NA; cdr3_aa: CASRGEGRTQYF; cdr3_nt: TGTGCAAGTAGGGGAGAAGGGCGTACGCAGTATTTT
j_call: TRBJ1-3; d_call: NA; v_call: TRBV7-2; clone_size: NA; cdr3_aa: CASSLEVVVGARGNTIYF; cdr3_nt: TGTGCCAGCAGCTTAGAGGTAGTTGTTGGGGCCCGAGGAAACACCATATATTTT
j_call: TRBJ1-6; d_call: TRBD1; v_call: TRBV7-9; clone_size: once; cdr3_aa: CASTSGTGTVNSPLHF; cdr3_nt: TGTGCCAGCACCTCAGGGACAGGGACAGTTAATTCACCCCTCCACTTT
j_call: TRBJ2-5; d_call: TRBD1; v_call: TRBV11-3; clone_size: NA; cdr3_aa: CANSGGEETQYF; cdr3_nt: TGTGCCAACTCAGGGGGCGAAGAGACCCAGTACTTC
j_call: TRBJ1-2; d_call: TRBD1; v_call: TRBV5-1; clone_size: NA; cdr3_aa: CASSLGAGGYDYGYTF; cdr3_nt: TGCGCCAGCAGCTTGGGGGCAGGGGGCTACGACTATGGCTACACCTTC
j_call: TRBJ1-1; d_call: NA; v_call: TRBV10-3; clone_size: NA; cdr3_aa: CAIKKDTEAFF; cdr3_nt: TGTGCCATCAAAAAAGACACTGAAGCTTTCTTT
j_call: TRBJ1-2; d_call: NA; v_call: TRBV5-6; clone_size: NA; cdr3_aa: CASSLWDTGNYGYTF; cdr3_nt: TGTGCCAGCAGCTTGTGGGACACTGGGAACTATGGCTACACCTTC
j_call: TRBJ1-2; d_call: TRBD1; v_call: TRBV28; clone_size: few; cdr3_aa: CASSGGQGYGYTF; cdr3_nt: TGTGCCAGCAGTGGGGGACAGGGCTATGGCTACACCTTC
j_call: TRBJ1-4; d_call: NA; v_call: TRBV19; clone_size: NA; cdr3_aa: CASSIGIAGNEKLFF; cdr3_nt: TGTGCCAGTAGTATCGGCATAGCGGGTAATGAAAAACTGTTTTTT
j_call: TRBJ1-1; d_call: TRBD1; v_call: TRBV7-9; clone_size: NA; cdr3_aa: CASSQDRGATEAFF; cdr3_nt: TGTGCCAGCAGCCAGGACAGGGGGGCCACTGAAGCTTTCTTT
j_call: TRBJ2-7; d_call: NA; v_call: TRBV11-3; clone_size: NA; cdr3_aa: CASSFSSPAGAYEQYF; cdr3_nt: TGTGCCAGCAGCTTTTCTTCCCCGGCAGGAGCCTACGAGCAGTACTTC
j_call: TRBJ1-5; d_call: TRBD1; v_call: TRBV28; clone_size: NA; cdr3_aa: CASSRTGGWQPQHF; cdr3_nt: TGTGCCAGCAGTCGGACAGGTGGTTGGCAGCCCCAGCATTTT
j_call: TRBJ1-1; d_call: TRBD1; v_call: TRBV11-2; clone_size: NA; cdr3_aa: CASSIRTGGGTEAFF; cdr3_nt: TGTGCCAGCAGCATCAGGACAGGGGGCGGCACTGAAGCTTTCTTT
j_call: TRBJ1-5; d_call: NA; v_call: TRBV18; clone_size: NA; cdr3_aa: CASSPPSGGGNQPQHF; cdr3_nt: TGTGCCAGCTCACCCCCCAGCGGGGGGGGCAATCAGCCCCAGCATTTT
j_call: TRBJ2-7; d_call: NA; v_call: TRBV7-3; clone_size: NA; cdr3_aa: CASSFSPGLAYEQYF; cdr3_nt: TGTGCCAGCAGCTTCTCTCCAGGGCTCGCGTACGAGCAGTACTTC
j_call: TRBJ2-1; d_call: TRBD2; v_call: TRBV28; clone_size: NA; cdr3_aa: CASSLIAGDEQFF; cdr3_nt: TGTGCCAGCAGTCTAATAGCGGGGGATGAGCAGTTCTTC
j_call: TRBJ1-4; d_call: NA; v_call: TRBV4-1; clone_size: NA; cdr3_aa: CASSQDLTVREKLFF; cdr3_nt: TGCGCCAGCAGCCAAGACCTGACAGTCAGAGAAAAACTGTTTTTT
j_call: TRBJ2-7; d_call: NA; v_call: TRBV27; clone_size: once; cdr3_aa: CASSLGGVRAYEQYF; cdr3_nt: TGTGCCAGCAGTTTAGGTGGGGTCAGAGCATACGAGCAGTACTTC